Listed below are T cell receptor beta chains from one sample, sequenced in a study of Ad26.COV2.S vaccination and SARS-CoV-2 variants. This table comes from immunoSEQ multiplex PCR, and its TCRdb copy is limited to in-frame clones, with some not included. The table includes 350,000 to 600,000 clones, roughly nine tenths detected once. The sequenced sample was peripheral blood, obtained in a trial of Ad26.COV2.S vaccine versus placebo. These TCRs come from a person between 18 and 59 years old who received the Ad26.COV2.S COVID-19 vaccine or a placebo. Each CDR3 is given with its conserved first and last residue. D genes are given only for firm matches. Where a row states a size, it is once, few, many or the class of an expanded clone; other rows omit it.

J | size | V | D | CDR3 | DNA
TRBJ1-5 | . | TRBV29-1 | . | CSAPTVGAYQPQHF | TGCAGCGCCCCGACCGTGGGGGCTTACCAGCCCCAGCATTTT
TRBJ1-2 | . | TRBV2 | . | CASQRTQGRDGYTF | TGTGCCAGCCAAAGAACTCAGGGGAGAGACGGCTACACCTTC
TRBJ2-7 | . | TRBV5-1 | . | CASRESLGVGNYEQYF | TGCGCCAGCAGGGAATCCCTTGGGGTGGGAAACTACGAGCAGTACTTC
TRBJ2-4 | once | TRBV20-1 | . | CSASITGVVAKNIQYF | TGCAGTGCTAGTATCACGGGGGTCGTGGCCAAAAACATTCAGTACTTC
TRBJ2-7 | . | TRBV4-1 | . | CASSHGRGSSYEQYF | TGCGCCAGCAGCCACGGGAGAGGCAGCTCCTACGAGCAGTACTTC
TRBJ2-2 | . | TRBV24-1 | TRBD1 | CATSEHFGTGVTLSNAGELFF | TGTGCCACCAGTGAGCATTTCGGGACAGGGGTAACCCTTTCAAACGCCGGGGAGCTGTTTTTT
TRBJ1-6 | . | TRBV6-5 | . | CASRDSDSPLHF | TGTGCCAGCAGGGACAGCGATTCACCCCTCCACTTT
TRBJ1-1 | . | TRBV5-4 | . | CASTKMAWNTEAFF | TGTGCCAGCACCAAAATGGCGTGGAACACTGAAGCTTTCTTT
TRBJ2-7 | once | TRBV3-1/TRBV3-2 | . | CASSQDHGTPGSYEQYF | TGTGCCAGCAGCCAAGACCACGGGACACCGGGATCTTACGAGCAGTACTTC
TRBJ1-2 | . | TRBV7-8 | TRBD1 | CASSSRGQGALGYTF | TGTGCCAGCAGCTCCCGGGGACAGGGGGCGCTTGGCTACACCTTC
TRBJ2-7 | . | TRBV27 | . | CASSLSAGVVHEQYF | TGTGCCAGCAGTTTATCGGCAGGGGTCGTCCACGAGCAGTACTTC
TRBJ1-5 | . | TRBV7-8 | TRBD1 | CASSRDRSGNQPQHF | TGTGCCAGCAGCCGGGACAGGTCGGGGAATCAGCCCCAGCATTTT
TRBJ1-5 | . | TRBV28 | TRBD1 | CASSLTDRANQPQHF | TGTGCCAGCAGTTTAACGGACAGGGCAAATCAGCCCCAGCATTTT
TRBJ1-5 | . | TRBV6-2/TRBV6-3 | . | CASSYSRDQPQHF | TGTGCCAGCAGTTACTCTAGGGATCAGCCCCAGCATTTT
TRBJ1-5 | once | TRBV7-2 | . | CASSSQGNQPQHF | TGTGCCAGCAGCTCGCAGGGAAATCAGCCCCAGCATTTT
TRBJ2-3 | . | TRBV9 | TRBD2 | CASSVVPFGLAGNGATDTQYF | TGTGCCAGCAGCGTAGTCCCCTTTGGGCTAGCGGGTAATGGGGCCACAGATACGCAGTATTTT
TRBJ1-2 | . | TRBV19 | . | CASNTDNYGYTF | TGTGCCAGTAATACAGACAACTATGGCTACACCTTC
TRBJ2-3 | . | TRBV6-6 | . | CASKREGGGTDTQYF | TGTGCCAGCAAGAGGGAGGGGGGAGGCACAGATACGCAGTATTTT
TRBJ2-1 | . | TRBV4-1 | TRBD2 | CASSQRTSGSGEQFF | TGCGCCAGCAGCCAGAGGACTAGCGGGAGTGGTGAGCAGTTCTTC
TRBJ1-2 | . | TRBV6-2/TRBV6-3 | . | CASSSGFFYGYTF | TGTGCCAGCAGTTCAGGGTTTTTCTATGGCTACACCTTC
TRBJ2-5 | . | TRBV4-1 | TRBD2 | CASSQDGVAGEETQYF | TGCGCCAGCAGCCAAGATGGAGTAGCGGGGGAAGAGACCCAGTACTTC
TRBJ2-1 | . | TRBV3-1/TRBV3-2 | . | CASSPAVETSYNEQFF | TGTGCCAGCAGCCCGGCCGTGGAAACCTCCTACAATGAGCAGTTCTTC
TRBJ2-1 | once | TRBV11-2 | . | CASSLAAEWNNEQFF | TGTGCCAGCAGCTTAGCTGCAGAGTGGAACAATGAGCAGTTCTTC
TRBJ1-5 | . | TRBV19 | TRBD1 | CASSPGQELGVRDQPQHF | TGTGCCAGTAGCCCTGGACAGGAGTTGGGGGTCCGGGATCAGCCCCAGCATTTT
TRBJ2-5 | . | TRBV6-5 | TRBD2 | CASGLASPKTQYF | TGTGCCAGCGGACTAGCGAGCCCCAAGACCCAGTACTTC
TRBJ1-1 | . | TRBV6-5 | TRBD1 | CASSYSTGALTEAFF | TGTGCCAGCAGTTACTCAACAGGGGCTCTCACTGAAGCTTTCTTT